The TCR beta chain under discussion was sequenced for a study of T cell responses to AZD1222 COVID-19 vaccine. Study results and limitations: Clonal diversity was possibly underestimated, and white British individuals and females predominated among donors. Baseline seropositives among AZD1222 recipients totaled only 5 to 7.

As concerns this clone: What it binds is unknown.

Trimming took 4 bases from V and 4 from J; bases not matched to a gene: 6. The CDR3 consists of 15 residues. Germline values: CDR1 KGHSH, CDR2 LQKENI. The repertoire was sequenced with immunoSEQ multiplex PCR; TCRdb's copy has only in-frame clones and lacks some. The sample lists 80,000 to 95,000 clones; 85% to 90% were seen once. Second-dose intervals near 4 or 12 weeks were combined. The material sequenced was peripheral blood, taken 28 days after the second AZD1222 dose. The gene calls are TRBV18 and TRBJ2-1; 8 positions match TRBD2. This TCR derives from an adult who received the AZD1222 COVID-19 vaccine. CDR3 amino acids: CASSRGAGVYNEQFF. Here the CDR3 DNA reads TGTGCCAGCTCACGAGGAGCGGGAGTATACAATGAGCAGTTCTTC.